Listed below are T cell receptor beta chains from one sample, sequenced in a study of cytomegalovirus exposure and HLA in healthy donors. Method: immunoSEQ multiplex PCR; TCRdb's copy keeps in-frame clones and lacks some. The repertoire holds about 82,000 clones, with 70% to 85% as singletons. Sample: PBMCs. All receptors come from a man in his 60s in good health and CMV-seronegative. The CDR3 runs from the conserved cysteine through the conserved F or W. Fields, in order: J gene, clone size, V gene, CDR3 length, D gene, CDR3 DNA, CDR3 protein. The D gene is left open where the match is weak. Only some rows state a clone size, as once, few, many or a class for expanded clones.

TRBJ1-6 | once | TRBV7-9 | 13 | . | TGTGCCAGCAGCCCCACCCGGGATTCACCCCTCCACTTT | CASSPTRDSPLHF
TRBJ1-1 | . | TRBV27 | 14 | . | TGTGCCAGCAGTTTTTGGGCAGGGAACACTGAAGCTTTCTTT | CASSFWAGNTEAFF
TRBJ2-1 | . | TRBV4-3 | 16 | . | TGCGCCAGCAGCCAAGATGGAGCGCAGACCTACAATGAGCAGTTCTTC | CASSQDGAQTYNEQFF
TRBJ1-3 | . | TRBV2 | 16 | . | TGTGCCAGCAGTGATCCCGACAGGTACTCTGGAAACACCATATATTTT | CASSDPDRYSGNTIYF
TRBJ2-5 | few | TRBV5-1 | 17 | . | TGCGCCAGCAGCTTGGTTCCTTCAGGGGGAGGTCAAGAGACCCAGTACTTC | CASSLVPSGGGQETQYF
TRBJ2-1 | . | TRBV5-4 | 17 | TRBD2 | TGTGCCAGCAGGCAGGGTGGCGGGGGGGCGTCCTACAATGAGCAGTTCTTC | CASRQGGGGASYNEQFF
TRBJ1-5 | . | TRBV9 | 13 | . | TGTGCCAGCAGCGTAGAGGGGGATCAGCCCCAGCATTTT | CASSVEGDQPQHF
TRBJ2-7 | . | TRBV29-1 | 14 | . | TGCAGCGTTGAATCTTCCCGGGACTCCTACGAGCAGTACTTC | CSVESSRDSYEQYF
TRBJ1-3 | . | TRBV6-5 | 13 | . | TGTGCCAGCAGCGACGGTCCGAGGAACACCATATATTTT | CASSDGPRNTIYF
TRBJ2-7 | . | TRBV7-2 | 17 | TRBD1 | TGTGCCAGCAGCTCTAATAGGCTTCGGACAGGGAGTGGCGAGCAGTACTTC | CASSSNRLRTGSGEQYF
TRBJ2-3 | . | TRBV5-6 | 17 | TRBD1 | TGTGCCAGCAGCTTGGTAGGGGGGCCAGGGGGCGCAGATACGCAGTATTTT | CASSLVGGPGGADTQYF
TRBJ2-2 | . | TRBV18 | 14 | TRBD1 | TGTGCCAGCTCACTGGGACAGGGGACCGGGGAGCTGTTTTTT | CASSLGQGTGELFF
TRBJ2-2 | . | TRBV6-4 | 16 | . | TGTGCCAGCAGTGACAACCTGGGGCGCGGCACCGGGGAGCTGTTTTTT | CASSDNLGRGTGELFF
TRBJ2-1 | . | TRBV27 | 15 | TRBD2 | TGTGCCAGCAGTTTTCGCCCGGGGGGGAGGAATGAGCAGTTCTTC | CASSFRPGGRNEQFF